A selection of T cell receptor beta chains follows, all from one sample in a study of blood T cells in healthy people across ages. TCRdb processed the 5' RACE reads anew with MiXCR; each CDR3 protein has one entry. This sample has 590,000 or so distinct CDR3 sequences, with about 30% found just once. What was sequenced was blood. These receptors all stem from an elderly woman in good health. The CDR3 runs from the conserved cysteine through the conserved F or W. The order of the fields is clone size, V gene, D gene, J gene, CDR3 DNA, CDR3 protein. A D gene is named only where the DNA matches it firmly. The size of a clone is reported for some rows only, either as once, few or many, or as a class for expanded clones.

>NA|TRBV7-9|NA|TRBJ2-5
TGTGCCAGCAGCTTAGGTCGGGCCGACTTGGAGAAGACCCAGTACTTC
CASSLGRADLEKTQYF
>NA|TRBV7-2|NA|TRBJ1-2
TGTGCCAGCAGCTTAGGATCGACTGGCTACACCTTC
CASSLGSTGYTF
>many|TRBV7-9|NA|TRBJ2-3
TGTGCCAGCAGCTTTGGCCATCTATCTAGCACAGATACGCAGTATTTT
CASSFGHLSSTDTQYF
>many|TRBV12-3/TRBV12-4|TRBD1|TRBJ2-1
TGTGCCAGCAGTTTAGATGTTCCGGGACAGGGAATGGGTGAGCAGTTCTTC
CASSLDVPGQGMGEQFF
>NA|TRBV20-1|NA|TRBJ1-6
TGCGTTAGTGGGAATTCACCCCTCCACTTT
CVSGNSPLHF
>few|TRBV15|NA|TRBJ1-5
TGTGCCACCAGCAGAGACTTTAGCCGAGGCGGCAATCAGCCCCAGCATTTT
CATSRDFSRGGNQPQHF
>NA|TRBV11-1|NA|TRBJ2-6
TGTGCCAGCAGCTTCGACTTTCCTGGGGCCAACGTCCTGACTTTC
CASSFDFPGANVLTF
>NA|TRBV10-3|TRBD1|TRBJ1-2
TGTGCCATCAGTGTGGACAGGGTATCTGGCTACACCTTC
CAISVDRVSGYTF
>many|TRBV9|NA|TRBJ2-1
TGTGCCAGCAGCGCCGGGGCGGGCTGGGGGGACCCTCTCAATGAGCAGTTCTTC
CASSAGAGWGDPLNEQFF
>NA|TRBV20-1|TRBD1|TRBJ2-7
TGCAGTGCTAGAGTGGACAGGGGTTACGAGCAGTACTTC
CSARVDRGYEQYF
>few|TRBV19|TRBD2|TRBJ2-3
TGTGCCAGTAGTATAAGTTCGGCTAGCGGGGCCGCTAGCACAGATACGCAGTATTTT
CASSISSASGAASTDTQYF
>NA|TRBV30|NA|TRBJ1-2
TGTGCCTGGAGTTTCAACCGGGACACAGATGGCTACACCTTC
CAWSFNRDTDGYTF
>many|TRBV7-9|TRBD1|TRBJ2-3
TGTGCCAGCAGCCCCTACAGGGGGTTCACAGATACGCAGTATTTT
CASSPYRGFTDTQYF
>NA|TRBV11-2|NA|TRBJ2-7
TGTGCCAGCAGCTTAAAGGTAGCCTACGAGCAGTACTTC
CASSLKVAYEQYF
>NA|TRBV3-1|NA|TRBJ2-2
TGTGCCAGCAGCCAACTGTCTACATCCGGGGAGCTGTTTTTT
CASSQLSTSGELFF
>few|TRBV12-3/TRBV12-4|TRBD1|TRBJ1-1
TGTGCCAGCACCTCACAGGGGGGCCTGAACACTGAAGCTTTCTTT
CASTSQGGLNTEAFF
>NA|TRBV6-2/TRBV6-3|TRBD1|TRBJ1-2
TGTGCCAGCGGTTACCCCGGACAGGGGCGTTATGGCTACACCTTC
CASGYPGQGRYGYTF
>many|TRBV7-9|NA|TRBJ1-2
TGTGCCAGCAGCTTAGCGAAGGGAAATGGCTACACCTTC
CASSLAKGNGYTF
>many|TRBV6-5|TRBD1|TRBJ2-1
TGTGCCAGCATCTCTGGGACAGGGGGCAATGAGCAGTTCTTC
CASISGTGGNEQFF
>few|TRBV12-3/TRBV12-4|NA|TRBJ2-3
TGTGCCAGCAGTGCCCTGGGGCATGGCACAGATACGCAGTATTTT
CASSALGHGTDTQYF
>many|TRBV6-6|NA|TRBJ1-2
TGTGCCAGCAGCATATCAGGGAACTATGGCTACACCTTC
CASSISGNYGYTF
>NA|TRBV3-1|NA|TRBJ1-1
TGTGCCAGTACCCAGGGAGTGAACACTGAAGCTTTCTTT
CASTQGVNTEAFF
>NA|TRBV5-1|NA|TRBJ2-1
TGCGCCAGCAGCCGGGACTCAACGGGGAATGAGCAGTTCTTC
CASSRDSTGNEQFF
>NA|TRBV5-6|TRBD2|TRBJ2-5
TGTGCCAGCAGCGACCGGACTAGCGCGGGAAAGCAGTACTTC
CASSDRTSAGKQYF
>many|TRBV5-1|TRBD2|TRBJ2-5
TGCGCCAGCAGCATCGCTAGCGGGGGGCTCCAAGAGACCCAGTACTTC
CASSIASGGLQETQYF
>NA|TRBV19|TRBD2|TRBJ2-3
TGTGCCAGTAGTATGTCTAGCGGGGGCACAGATACGCAGTATTTT
CASSMSSGGTDTQYF
>many|TRBV27|NA|TRBJ1-1
TGTGCCAGCAGTTTAGGGTCGTGGACTGAAGCTTTCTTT
CASSLGSWTEAFF
>once|TRBV18|NA|TRBJ2-3
TGTGCCAGCTCACCACCCGGCCGCCTTGGCACAGATACGCAGTATTTT
CASSPPGRLGTDTQYF
>NA|TRBV7-8|NA|TRBJ2-4
TGTGCCAGCAGCCTACGGAGGGGTCCGACAGGGGCCAAAAACATTCAGTACTTC
CASSLRRGPTGAKNIQYF
>many|TRBV3-1|TRBD1|TRBJ2-1
TGTGCCAGCACCCAACCCACGGGACAGGGAAGCAATGAGCAGTTCTTC
CASTQPTGQGSNEQFF
>many|TRBV20-1|NA|TRBJ2-7
TGCAGTGCTACTAGGGATGGCGGGGAGCAGTACTTC
CSATRDGGEQYF
>many|TRBV3-1|NA|TRBJ1-2
TGTGCCAGCAGCCAGGGGGAGGCTGGCTACACCTTC
CASSQGEAGYTF
>many|TRBV6-1|NA|TRBJ1-1
TGTGCCAGCAGTCCCCGGGGATTTCAGAACACTGAAGCTTTCTTT
CASSPRGFQNTEAFF
>many|TRBV29-1|NA|TRBJ2-5
TGCAGCGTTGCGGCCCACAAAGAGGGGACCCAGTACTTC
CSVAAHKEGTQYF
>NA|TRBV7-2|NA|TRBJ2-7
TGTGCCAGCAGCACCTACCCCTCCTACGAGCAGTACTTC
CASSTYPSYEQYF
>many|TRBV28|TRBD1|TRBJ2-5
TGTGCCAGCAGCAAGGGGGCGAACCAAGAGACCCAGTACTTC
CASSKGANQETQYF
>many|TRBV6-1|TRBD1|TRBJ2-5
TGTGCCAGCAGTGAAGCGACAGGGGTCGCGCAGTACTTC
CASSEATGVAQYF
>many|TRBV20-1|TRBD1|TRBJ2-3
TGCAGTGCCCCGGGACAGGCTAGCACAGATACGCAGTATTTT
CSAPGQASTDTQYF
>NA|TRBV20-1|NA|TRBJ2-1
TGCAGTGCTAGACCCGATGGGCGGGGAGACAATGAGCAGTTCTTC
CSARPDGRGDNEQFF
>many|TRBV28|NA|TRBJ2-7
TGTGCCAGCAGCCCCGGGGGGCCCTACTCCTACGAGCAGTACTTC
CASSPGGPYSYEQYF
>many|TRBV10-3|NA|TRBJ2-1
TGTGCCATCAGTGAGGGACAGCTAGGGAGCAATGAGCAGTTCTTC
CAISEGQLGSNEQFF
>many|TRBV12-3/TRBV12-4|TRBD1|TRBJ1-5
TGTGCCAGCAGTTTAAGACAGGGTTCCTACGGACAGCCCCAGCATTTT
CASSLRQGSYGQPQHF
>NA|TRBV7-9|TRBD1|TRBJ1-1
TGTGCCAGCAGCTTCGGGACAGTAGCAATGAACACTGAAGCTTTCTTT
CASSFGTVAMNTEAFF
>many|TRBV5-1|NA|TRBJ1-2
TGCGCCAGCAGCCATTCCAGGGGACCCTACTCTAACTATGGCTACACCTTC
CASSHSRGPYSNYGYTF
>NA|TRBV28|NA|TRBJ2-2
TGTGCCAGCAGTTTATTCTTTCAGACCGGGGAGCTGTTTTTT
CASSLFFQTGELFF
>NA|TRBV12-5|TRBD1|TRBJ2-7
TGTGCTAGTGGTACCGGGACAGGGGGTGGCTACGAGCAGTACTTC
CASGTGTGGGYEQYF
>NA|TRBV15|NA|TRBJ2-6
TGTGCCACCAGCAGTCACCTAACAGGGAAGGCTGGGGCCAACGTCCTGACTTTC
CATSSHLTGKAGANVLTF
>NA|TRBV9|NA|TRBJ2-1
TGTGCCAGCAGCGTAGGGCAGGGCTCTATCGAGCAGTTCTTC
CASSVGQGSIEQFF
>many|TRBV29-1|TRBD1|TRBJ1-2
TGCAGCGTTGAGGGGGACAGGGTGTCTAACTATGGCTACACCTTC
CSVEGDRVSNYGYTF
>few|TRBV5-6|NA|TRBJ2-5
TGTGCCAGCAGGGTGACCGGGTTTCCCTACAATGAGCAGTACTTC
CASRVTGFPYNEQYF
>NA|TRBV28|NA|TRBJ2-5
TGTGCCAGCAGGGGGTCGGTAGAGACCCAGTACTTC
CASRGSVETQYF
>few|TRBV30|TRBD2|TRBJ2-3
TGTGCCTGGAATCTCGGGCGGGGGGGGACAGATACGCAGTATTTT
CAWNLGRGGTDTQYF
>many|TRBV4-2|NA|TRBJ2-7
TGTGCCAGCAGCCAAATCTCCACCCTGGGCTACGAGCAGTACTTC
CASSQISTLGYEQYF
>many|TRBV6-2/TRBV6-3|NA|TRBJ1-2
TGTGCCAGCAGTTTCAAAAGGGGCTATGGCTACACCTTC
CASSFKRGYGYTF
>NA|TRBV7-6|TRBD1|TRBJ2-7
TGTGCCAGCAGCCCTGGACAGGGCTTCTCCTACGAGCAGTACTTC
CASSPGQGFSYEQYF